One TCR beta chain is described in this entry. It has no known antigen specificity. No much larger clone is present one base from it, and per-base qualities are unavailable. This sample stems from a study of blood T cell repertoires in COVID-19 (dated by TCRdb to about 2020). Notes on the research overall: The collaborator samples originated in the United States, Italy and Spain and spanned the acute and convalescent phases of COVID-19. The prospective study material was composed of cDNA or gDNA derived from T cells, B-cell-depleted T cells, or PBMCs. Deeply sampled blood TCRbeta repertoires from subjects exposed to, actively infected with, or recovered from COVID-19 were included in the dataset. A freely available public database, intended as a resource for researchers studying the immune response to SARS-CoV-2, is where the repertoires were released. Samples were obtained from the ongoing ImmuneRACE study (first 160 participants) and from 950 to 1,500 subjects provided by 6 global collaborators. A de-identified subject ID, COVID-19 status, age in years and sex were almost always included in the sample metadata. Where available, HLA class I and class II types were obtained from metadata supplied by the sample provider rather than from assay-based typing.

Collaborating institutions collected whole blood in K2EDTA tubes following their own protocols. For TCRbeta analysis, collaborators shipped samples as frozen whole blood, isolated PBMCs, or DNA extracted from either of those sample types. TCRbeta CDR3 regions were amplified from genomic DNA using the immunoSEQ Assay, a bias-controlled multiplex PCR. On the authors' methods: Within the assay, amplification of reference gene primers was used to estimate how many nucleated cells each sample contained. Sequence reads were collapsed and filtered to measure the absolute abundance of every unique TCRbeta CDR3 rearrangement. Productive Simpson clonality was computed per sample as the square root of Simpson's diversity index over productive rearrangements. TCRdb carries this immuneACCESS record with in-frame sequences only. Its versions omit some clonotypes, under half of them owing to an unresolved V gene in the studies checked, with the rest unexplained. The D gene and trimming were derived from the DNA, and the V and J assignments and clone size from that table. For this sample there are about 360,000 clones; around nine tenths appear just once. Jointly, the top ten make up approximately 2.9% of the sample.

The germline V gene provides CDR1 SGHRS and CDR2 YFSETQ. V and J are trimmed by 0 bases and 2 bases, and the gene matches miss 6 bases of the junction. From its cysteine to its phenylalanine, the CDR3 spans 17 amino acids. The CDR3 DNA has 51 bases and is translated from base 1. The research as a whole found: The quantity of clinical and demographic metadata differed by source and by participant and was supplied without curation.

The rearrangement joined TRBV5-1 to TRBJ2-2; a stretch of 8 junction bases matches TRBD1. Sequencing input: peripheral blood. The receptor was derived from a human donor in a cohort sampled during active COVID-19. The DNA sequence is given as TGCGCCAGCAGCTTGGGCACCGGGACAGGCAACACCGGGGAGCTGTTTTTT. Protein translation: CASSLGTGTGNTGELFF.